What follows are 5 T cell receptor beta chains derived from one specimen sequenced in a study of CD4 T cells in relation to SARS-CoV-2 and coronaviruses. Their target antigens are unknown. Only in-frame clones appear in the TCRdb table, and some are missing; sequencing was by immunoSEQ multiplex PCR. The repertoire holds 20,000 to 30,000 clones, approximately 70% seen once, with 20% to 25% in the top ten. CD4+ T cells from unexposed donors were obtained before the COVID-19 pandemic (2011-2018). CD4+ T cells were isolated from the cells after more than 8 days of culture. Sequencing input: CD4+ T cells from PBMCs, cultured in vitro. Receptor source: a human donor in good health.

The chain uses TRBV28 and TRBJ1-1; D unresolved. The V gene's germline CDR1 is MDHEN and CDR2 SYDVKM. V was shortened by 7 bases and J by 9 bases, with 9 bases between the two germline ends. The CDR3 contains 10 residues. This CDR3 reads CASIKRQAFF. The CDR3 bases are TGTGCCAGCATCAAGCGGCAAGCTTTCTTT.

This clone was found once. The CDR3 loop is CASSQGTGFQPQHF. CDR3 in DNA: TGCGCCAGCAGCCAAGGGACAGGGTTTCAGCCCCAGCATTTT. J is TRBJ1-5 and V is TRBV4-3, with TRBD1 matching over 8 bases. Germline loops: CDR1 LGHNA, CDR2 YSLEER. The junction had 2 bases not matched to a gene; V was cut back by 1 base and J by 6 bases. This CDR3 spans 14 amino acids.

The rearrangement joins TRBV19 to TRBJ1-5, with 7 bases identical to TRBD1. The trim removed 3 bases at V and 5 bases at J, leaving 4 bases unmatched. CDR1 and CDR2 from the germline V gene are LNHDA and SQIVND (reference sequence). This CDR3 contains 14 residues. Written as DNA, the CDR3 is TGTGCCAGTAGTATCGGACAGGTCTATCAGCCCCAGCATTTT. Protein product: CASSIGQVYQPQHF.

The rearrangement joins TRBV10-3 to TRBJ2-3; 8 positions agree with TRBD2. Looked up from germline, CDR1 is ENHRY and CDR2 is SYGVKD. This CDR3 is built from 15 residues. V shed 7 bases, J shed 0 bases, and the junction held 6 bases outside the gene matches. This CDR3 is CAITPGGQSTDTQYF. The CDR3 DNA reads TGTGCCATCACCCCGGGGGGGCAGAGCACAGATACGCAGTATTTT.

The chain joins TRBV5-1 to TRBJ2-7; maybe TRBD1 (6 bases). V was pared by 4 bases and J by 2 bases, with 13 bases between. The CDR3 is 14 amino acids. Germline assignment: CDR1 SGHRS and CDR2 YFSETQ. CDR3 DNA sequence: TGCGCCAGCAGCGCCAGGGGATCGCCCTACGAGCAGTACTTC. It codes for CASSARGSPYEQYF.